Presented here are 8 T cell receptor beta chains from one specimen sequenced in a study of Tregs in tolerant kidney transplant recipients. Data came from immunoSEQ multiplex PCR; TCRdb stores just in-frame clones and leaves some out. The sample has 240,000 or so clones; 84% are singletons. The sample was CD4+ T cells from blood. The origin of the receptors is a human donor in good health.

This clone was seen only a few times. The chain is built from TRBV27 and TRBJ2-7; TRBD1 agrees at 9 bases. This CDR3 has 14 amino acids. The junction had 3 bases not matched to a gene; V was cut back by 3 bases and J by 3 bases. CDR1 is MNHEY and CDR2 is SMNVEV in the germline V gene (reference sequence). The CDR3 DNA reads as TGTGCCAGCAGTTTGGCGGACAGGGGCTACGAGCAGTACTTC. It is translated as CASSLADRGYEQYF.

The V gene is TRBV11-2, the J gene TRBJ1-4; D call uncertain. With 6 bases removed from V and 0 bases from J, the gap between germline ends came to 11 bases. From germline, CDR1 is SGHAT and CDR2 FQNNGV. The CDR3 is 15 amino acids. The CDR3: CASSFQAATNEKLFF. The CDR3 bases are TGTGCCAGCAGTTTCCAGGCAGCAACTAATGAAAAACTGTTTTTT.

This rearrangement joins TRBV6-6 to TRBJ2-1; D possibly uses TRBD1 or TRBD2 (6 bases each). Trimming took off 7 bases at V and 2 bases at J, with 12 bases between the two ends. The CDR3 runs to 14 residues. From germline, CDR1 is MNHNY and CDR2 SVGAGI (reference sequence). The CDR3 nucleotides are TGTGCCAGCACGGGCGGGACAACCTACAATGAGCAGTTCTTC. It codes for CASTGGTTYNEQFF.

V usage is TRBV19 and J usage is TRBJ2-7; possible D gene TRBD2, 6 bases. Trimming shortened V by 0 bases and J by 1 base, and 10 bases separated the two germline ends. This CDR3 is built from 15 residues. The germline CDR1 and CDR2 sequences are LNHDA and SQIVND (reference sequence). CDR3: CASSIEAGPSYEQYF. CDR3 DNA sequence: TGTGCCAGTAGTATAGAGGCGGGGCCTTCCTACGAGCAGTACTTC. The whole variable domain, filled in from reference TRBV19 and TRBJ2-7, reads DGGITQSPKYLFRKEGQNVTLSCEQNLNHDAMYWYRQDPGQGLRLIYYSQIVNDFQKGDIAEGYSVSREKKESFPLTVTSAQKNPTAFYLCASSIEAGPSYEQYFGPGTRLTVT.

The CDR3 here is CASSPGTSGRRAYNEQFF. The CDR3 region has the DNA TGTGCCAGCAGTCCCGGGACTAGCGGGAGAAGAGCCTACAATGAGCAGTTCTTC. This chain joins TRBV5-4 and TRBJ2-1, with TRBD2 identical over 14 bases. This CDR3 comprises 18 residues. Germline CDR1 is SGHNT and CDR2 is YYREEE (reference sequence). The V and J ends lost 5 bases and 2 bases, in that order; junction bases with no gene match: 9.

This rearrangement joins TRBV9 to TRBJ2-5; D is possibly TRBD2 (6 bases). Germline CDR1 SGDLS, CDR2 YYNGEE. V was pared by 0 bases and J by 1 base, with 13 bases between. The CDR3 loop spans 16 amino acids. The CDR3 sequence: CASSVGGGAGQETQYF. The CDR3 coding sequence is TGTGCCAGCAGCGTAGGGGGCGGGGCAGGCCAAGAGACCCAGTACTTC.

The rearrangement joins TRBV6-5 to TRBJ2-3; D gene unclear. V lost 2 bases and J lost 3, with 6 bases in between. CDR3 length equals 13 residues. Germline V gene sequence: CDR1 MNHEY, CDR2 SVGAGI. CDR3 DNA: TGTGCCAGCAGTTACCAAAGGACAGATACGCAGTATTTT. Its protein product is CASSYQRTDTQYF.

The chain combines TRBV19 with TRBJ2-7, with D tentatively TRBD1 (6 bases). The CDR3 runs 15 residues. CDR1 is LNHDA, CDR2 SQIVND, per germline (reference sequence). The V end lost 3 bases, the J end lost 0 bases, and 12 bases lay between the germline ends. The CDR3 DNA sequence: TGTGCCAGTAGTATCGGGCAGGGGTCCTCCTACGAGCAGTACTTC. Amino acids: CASSIGQGSSYEQYF.